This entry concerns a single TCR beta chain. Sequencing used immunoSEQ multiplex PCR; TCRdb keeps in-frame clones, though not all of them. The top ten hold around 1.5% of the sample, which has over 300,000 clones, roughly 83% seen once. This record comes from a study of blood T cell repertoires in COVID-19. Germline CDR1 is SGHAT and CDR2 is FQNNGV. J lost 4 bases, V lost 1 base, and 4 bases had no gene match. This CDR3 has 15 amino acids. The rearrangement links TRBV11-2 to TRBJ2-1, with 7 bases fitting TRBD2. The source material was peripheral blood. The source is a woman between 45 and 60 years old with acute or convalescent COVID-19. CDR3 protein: CASSLGASGYNEQFF. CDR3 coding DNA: TGTGCCAGCAGCTTAGGCGCTAGCGGTTACAATGAGCAGTTCTTC.